A selection of T cell receptor beta chains follows, all from one sample in a study of blood T cell repertoires in COVID-19. Only in-frame clones appear in the TCRdb table, and some are missing; sequencing was by immunoSEQ multiplex PCR. The sample shows 200,000 or so clones, 80% of them seen only once. The specimen was peripheral blood. These receptors all stem from a human donor in a cohort sampled during active COVID-19. Each CDR3 is given with its conserved first and last residue. A D gene is named only where the DNA matches it firmly. For some rows the clone size is stated as once, few or many, or as a class when expanded; others skip it.

J gene | V gene | D gene | clone size | CDR3 protein | CDR3 DNA
TRBJ2-5 | TRBV28 | TRBD1 | NA | CASSLNRGETQYF | TGTGCCAGCAGTTTAAACAGGGGGGAGACCCAGTACTTC
TRBJ2-6 | TRBV5-5 | NA | NA | CASSHRADGANVLTF | TGTGCCAGCAGCCACAGGGCGGACGGGGCCAACGTCCTGACTTTC
TRBJ1-2 | TRBV29-1 | NA | NA | CSVRDILNYGYTF | TGCAGCGTCCGGGACATTCTTAACTATGGCTACACCTTC
TRBJ1-3 | TRBV27 | TRBD1 | few | CASSDRVDNTIYF | TGTGCCAGCAGCGACAGGGTAGACAACACCATATATTTT
TRBJ1-4 | TRBV28 | NA | NA | CASSLREKLFF | TGTGCCAGCAGTCTTCGTGAAAAACTGTTTTTT
TRBJ1-2 | TRBV28 | NA | NA | CASSLQGYGYTF | TGTGCCAGCAGTTTACAGGGCTATGGCTACACCTTC
TRBJ1-6 | TRBV6-6 | TRBD1 | NA | CASSRGQGIGNSPLHF | TGTGCCAGCAGCCGGGGACAGGGCATTGGTAATTCACCCCTCCACTTT
TRBJ2-7 | TRBV9 | TRBD2 | NA | CASSPIPEGLAGVEQYF | TGTGCCAGCAGCCCAATCCCGGAGGGACTAGCGGGAGTCGAGCAGTACTTC
TRBJ1-6 | TRBV19 | TRBD1 | NA | CASSSSGTGSSPLHF | TGTGCCAGTAGTTCGTCCGGGACAGGGTCTTCACCCCTCCACTTT
TRBJ1-2 | TRBV24-1 | NA | NA | CATSAGNGYTF | TGTGCCACCAGTGCAGGGAATGGCTACACCTTC
TRBJ1-2 | TRBV18 | TRBD1 | NA | CASSPLDRANYGYTF | TGTGCCAGCTCACCCCTGGACAGGGCTAACTATGGCTACACCTTC
TRBJ2-7 | TRBV5-1 | TRBD1 | NA | CASSSGTGGYEQYF | TGCGCCAGCAGCTCCGGGACAGGGGGTTACGAGCAGTACTTC
TRBJ2-1 | TRBV4-3 | NA | NA | CASSQTSRGLPRDEQFF | TGCGCCAGCAGCCAGACTAGTAGGGGGCTCCCAAGGGATGAGCAGTTCTTC
TRBJ2-7 | TRBV28 | NA | once | CASSYRQISYEQYF | TGTGCCAGCAGTTACCGACAGATTTCCTACGAGCAGTACTTC
TRBJ1-2 | TRBV5-5 | TRBD1 | once | CASSLAAGGVYGYTF | TGTGCCAGCAGCTTGGCCGCAGGGGGCGTCTATGGCTACACCTTC
TRBJ2-7 | TRBV7-9 | TRBD1 | NA | CASSRGTEPYEQYF | TGTGCCAGCAGCCGTGGGACAGAACCCTACGAGCAGTACTTC
TRBJ1-1 | TRBV7-2 | NA | NA | CASSFSGEGNTEAFF | TGTGCCAGCAGCTTTTCAGGGGAGGGAAACACTGAAGCTTTCTTT
TRBJ1-4 | TRBV28 | TRBD1 | NA | CASSQPGQRNEKLFF | TGTGCCAGCAGTCAGCCGGGACAGAGAAATGAAAAACTGTTTTTT